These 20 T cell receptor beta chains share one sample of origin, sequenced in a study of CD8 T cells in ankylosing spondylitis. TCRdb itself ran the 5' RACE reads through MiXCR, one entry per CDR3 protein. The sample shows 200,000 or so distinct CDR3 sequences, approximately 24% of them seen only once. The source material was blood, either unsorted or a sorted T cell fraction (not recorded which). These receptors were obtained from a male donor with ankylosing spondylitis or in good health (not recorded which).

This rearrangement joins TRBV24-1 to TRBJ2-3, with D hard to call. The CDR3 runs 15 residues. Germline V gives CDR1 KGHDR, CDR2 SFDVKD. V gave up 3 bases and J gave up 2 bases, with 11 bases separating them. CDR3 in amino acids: CATSDAEDHTDTQYF. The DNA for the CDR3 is TGTGCCACCAGTGATGCCGAGGACCACACAGATACGCAGTATTTT.

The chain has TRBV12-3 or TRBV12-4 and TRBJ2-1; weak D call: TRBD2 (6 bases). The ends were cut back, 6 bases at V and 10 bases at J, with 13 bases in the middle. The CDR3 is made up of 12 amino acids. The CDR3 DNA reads TGTGCCAGCAGCCCCGGGGGATCCGAGCAGTTCTTC. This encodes CASSPGGSEQFF.

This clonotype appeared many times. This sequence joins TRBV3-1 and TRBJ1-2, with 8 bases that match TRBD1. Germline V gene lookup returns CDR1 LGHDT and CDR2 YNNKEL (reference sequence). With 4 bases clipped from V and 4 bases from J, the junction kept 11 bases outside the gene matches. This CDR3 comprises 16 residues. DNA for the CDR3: TGTGCCAGCAGCCCCGGGACAGGTCCTTCGCTCTATGGCTACACCTTC. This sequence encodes CASSPGTGPSLYGYTF.

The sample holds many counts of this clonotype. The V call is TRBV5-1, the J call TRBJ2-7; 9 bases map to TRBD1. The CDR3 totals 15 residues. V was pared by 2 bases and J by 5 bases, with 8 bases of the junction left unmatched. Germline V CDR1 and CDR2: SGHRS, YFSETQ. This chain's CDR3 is CASSLMGTGFDEQYF. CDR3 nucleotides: TGCGCCAGCAGCTTAATGGGGACAGGGTTTGACGAGCAGTACTTC.

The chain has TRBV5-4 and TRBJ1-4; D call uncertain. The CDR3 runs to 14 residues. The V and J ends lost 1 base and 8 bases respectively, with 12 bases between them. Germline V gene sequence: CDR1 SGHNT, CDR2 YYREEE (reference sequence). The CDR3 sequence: CASSLLGSGEKLFF. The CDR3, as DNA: TGTGCCAGCAGCTTGCTAGGTTCGGGGGAAAAACTGTTTTTT.

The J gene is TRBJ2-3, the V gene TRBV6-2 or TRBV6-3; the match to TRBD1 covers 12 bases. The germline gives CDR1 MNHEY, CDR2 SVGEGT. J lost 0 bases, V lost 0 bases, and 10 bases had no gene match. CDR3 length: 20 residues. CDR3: CASSYSNGDRGRLSTDTQYF. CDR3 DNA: TGTGCCAGCAGTTACTCCAACGGGGACAGGGGGCGACTAAGCACAGATACGCAGTATTTT.

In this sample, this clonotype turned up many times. For the CDR3, the DNA is TGTGCCAGCAGTCGTCTTGGGACTAGCGGGAGACCAGATACGCAGTATTTT. Amino acid sequence: CASSRLGTSGRPDTQYF. This chain joins TRBV5-6 and TRBJ2-3, with TRBD2 matching 14 bases. The germline V gene has CDR1 SGHDT and CDR2 YYEEEE. After removal of 5 bases from V and 4 bases from J, the junction contained 9 bases not matched to a gene. There are 17 residues in the CDR3.

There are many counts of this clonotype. CDR3 sequence: CSGGGQIPDTQYF. CDR3 bases: TGCAGCGGGGGGGGACAGATCCCAGATACGCAGTATTTT. The chain combines TRBV29-1 with TRBJ2-3; D could derive from TRBD1 or TRBD2 (7 bases each). V dropped 7 bases and J dropped 4 bases, with 15 bases sitting between them. The germline gives CDR1 SQVTM, CDR2 ANQGSEA. The CDR3 is 13 residues long.

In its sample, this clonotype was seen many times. In DNA, the CDR3 is TGTGCCAGCAGTTCCGGGCAGGGGGGCAATCAGCCCCAGCATTTT. Translated: CASSSGQGGNQPQHF. V and J are TRBV12-3 or TRBV12-4 and TRBJ1-5; the match to TRBD1 covers 7 bases. The ends lost 4 bases at V and 2 bases at J; junction bases unmatched: 5. CDR3 length equals 15 residues.

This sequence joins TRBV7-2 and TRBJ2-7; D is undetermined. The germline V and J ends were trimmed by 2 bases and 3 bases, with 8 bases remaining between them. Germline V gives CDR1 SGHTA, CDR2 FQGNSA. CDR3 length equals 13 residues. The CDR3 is CASSLIPGYEQYF. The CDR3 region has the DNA TGTGCCAGCAGCTTAATACCGGGCTACGAGCAGTACTTC.

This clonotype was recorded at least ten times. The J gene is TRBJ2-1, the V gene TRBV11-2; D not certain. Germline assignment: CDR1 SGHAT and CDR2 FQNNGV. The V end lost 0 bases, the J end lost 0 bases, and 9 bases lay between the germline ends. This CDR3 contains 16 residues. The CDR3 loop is CASSLERWSSYNEQFF. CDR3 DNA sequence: TGTGCCAGCAGCTTAGAACGGTGGAGCTCCTACAATGAGCAGTTCTTC.

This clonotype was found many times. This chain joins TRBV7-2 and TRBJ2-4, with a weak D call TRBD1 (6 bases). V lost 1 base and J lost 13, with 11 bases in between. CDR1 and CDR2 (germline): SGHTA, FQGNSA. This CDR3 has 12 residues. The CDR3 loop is CASSLDRATQYF. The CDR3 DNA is TGTGCCAGCAGCTTAGACAGGGCCACACAGTACTTC.

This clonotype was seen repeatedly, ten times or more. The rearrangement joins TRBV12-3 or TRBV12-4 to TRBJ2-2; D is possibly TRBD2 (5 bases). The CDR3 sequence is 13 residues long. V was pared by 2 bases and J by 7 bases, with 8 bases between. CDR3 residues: CASSLPGIGELFF. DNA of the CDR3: TGTGCCAGCAGTTTACCGGGAATCGGGGAGCTGTTTTTT.

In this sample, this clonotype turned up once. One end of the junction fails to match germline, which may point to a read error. Here the CDR3 reads CASSLNSPNNGELFF. The CDR3 DNA reads as TGTGCCAGCAGTTTGAACAGTCCTAACAACGGGGAGCTGTTTTTT. This chain uses TRBV12-3 or TRBV12-4 with TRBJ2-2; no firm D call. The CDR3 is 15 residues long.

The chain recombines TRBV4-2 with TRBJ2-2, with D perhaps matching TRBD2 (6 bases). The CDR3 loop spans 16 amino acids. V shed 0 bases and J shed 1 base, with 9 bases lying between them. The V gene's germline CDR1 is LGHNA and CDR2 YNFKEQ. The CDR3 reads CASSQDGGLNTGELFF. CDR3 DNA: TGTGCCAGCAGCCAAGATGGGGGACTGAACACCGGGGAGCTGTTTTTT.

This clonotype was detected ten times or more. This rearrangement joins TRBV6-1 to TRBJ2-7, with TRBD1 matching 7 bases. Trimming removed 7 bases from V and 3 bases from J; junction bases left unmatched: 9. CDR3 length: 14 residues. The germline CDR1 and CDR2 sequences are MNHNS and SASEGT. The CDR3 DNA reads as TGTGCCAGCACTAGGGACAGTCAAGGCTACGAGCAGTACTTC. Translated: CASTRDSQGYEQYF.

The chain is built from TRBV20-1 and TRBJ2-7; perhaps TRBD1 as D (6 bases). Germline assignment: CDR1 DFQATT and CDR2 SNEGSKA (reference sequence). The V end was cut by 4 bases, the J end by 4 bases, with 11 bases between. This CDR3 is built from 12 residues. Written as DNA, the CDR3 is TGCAGTGCTACAGGGGAGAGATACGAGCAGTACTTC. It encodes CSATGERYEQYF.

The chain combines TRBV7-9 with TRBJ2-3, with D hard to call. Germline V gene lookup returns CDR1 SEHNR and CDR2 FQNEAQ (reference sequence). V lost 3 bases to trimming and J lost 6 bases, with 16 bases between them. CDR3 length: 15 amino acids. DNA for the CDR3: TGTGCCAGCAGCTTTGTTTCCGGAACTGGGGATACGCAGTATTTT. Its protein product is CASSFVSGTGDTQYF. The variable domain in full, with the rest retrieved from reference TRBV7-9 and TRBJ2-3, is DTGVSQNPRHKITKRGQNVTFRCDPISEHNRLYWYRQTLGQGPEFLTYFQNEAQLEKSRLLSDRFSAERPKGSFSTLEIQRTEQGDSAMYLCASSFVSGTGDTQYFGPGTRLTVL.

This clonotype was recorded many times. The CDR3 nucleotides are TGTGCCACCCAATGGGGGGCAGGAACCAACACCGGGGAGCTGTTTTTT. This gives the protein CATQWGAGTNTGELFF. The chain couples TRBV5-3 to TRBJ2-2, with D possibly being TRBD1 or TRBD2 (6 bases each). TRBV5-3 is assigned to the ORF class and has an uncertain function. V lost 9 bases and J 2 bases, leaving 20 bases between the germline ends. The CDR3 totals 16 residues.

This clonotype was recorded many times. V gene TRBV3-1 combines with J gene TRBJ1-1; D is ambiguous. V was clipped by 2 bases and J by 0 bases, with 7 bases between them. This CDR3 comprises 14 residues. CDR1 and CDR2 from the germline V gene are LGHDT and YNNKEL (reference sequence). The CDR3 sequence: CASSQTVMNTEAFF. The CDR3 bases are TGTGCCAGCAGCCAAACGGTCATGAACACTGAAGCTTTCTTT.